This paragraph reports one T cell receptor (beta chain). Antigen specificity is unknown. This sample was taken from a study of cytomegalovirus exposure and HLA in healthy donors. General study results and limits: The classifier reportedly diagnosed cytomegalovirus status with high sensitivity and specificity. The authors listed 164 TCR beta chains as cytomegalovirus-associated. Specificity of three CMV-associated chains for CMV antigens was verified in vitro.

Germline V gives CDR1 LGHNA, CDR2 YNFKEQ. This CDR3 has 15 residues. The V end was cut by 3 bases, the J end by 0 bases, with 11 bases between. Measured with immunoSEQ multiplex PCR; TCRdb has only the in-frame clones, and not every one. The sample records around 54,000 clones, approximately 89% being singletons. What was sequenced was PBMCs. This TCR was sampled from a woman aged 18-29 years in good health and CMV-seropositive. The chain joins TRBV4-2 to TRBJ1-1; D is perhaps TRBD1 (5 bases). CDR3 sequence: CASSQDIRMNTEAFF. The CDR3 bases are TGTGCCAGCAGCCAGGACATCCGAATGAACACTGAAGCTTTCTTT.